This T cell receptor (beta chain) stems from a study of blood T cell repertoires in COVID-19. This CDR3 spans 12 amino acids. V lost 4 bases to trimming and J lost 3 bases, with 5 bases between them. Germline CDR1 is SEHNR and CDR2 is FQNEAQ (reference sequence). Here immunoSEQ multiplex PCR was the method, and the copy in TCRdb shows in-frame clones only, minus some. The sample has 270,000 or so clones, 89% seen once; the top ten hold 0.85% to 0.95%. The sample consisted of peripheral blood. The clonotype was recovered from a woman aged 40-49 years who had recovered from COVID-19. V and J are TRBV7-9 and TRBJ2-3; no reliable D call. CDR3 sequence reads: CASSSTTDTQYF. CDR3 DNA: TGTGCCAGCAGCTCCACAACAGATACGCAGTATTTT. Together with reference TRBV7-9 and TRBJ2-3, the CDR3 gives the full variable domain: DTGVSQNPRHKITKRGQNVTFRCDPISEHNRLYWYRQTLGQGPEFLTYFQNEAQLEKSRLLSDRFSAERPKGSFSTLEIQRTEQGDSAMYLCASSSTTDTQYFGPGTRLTVL.